This TCR beta chain was sequenced during a study of metastatic and nonmetastatic thyroid tumors. Study-wide points: A significant increase in TCR beta diversity was reportedly seen in malignant thyroid tumors relative to benign nodules, in blood and tumor.

For this clone: Its antigen is unknown.

All patients were treatment-naive before thyroid surgery. The authors' processing: Clinicopathological groups of papillary thyroid cancer showed CDR3 differences that were used to build a distant-metastasis classifier. TCRdb re-called the PCR reads through MiXCR. None of the V and J calls come from the authors' own analysis; TCRdb made them. Among approximately 32,000 clones listed, about 15% were seen once. Germline V CDR1 and CDR2: DFQATT, SNEGSKA (reference sequence). The CDR3 loop spans 15 amino acids. The V and J ends lost 5 bases and 2 bases, in that order; junction bases with no gene match: 6. Sequenced input: blood. This clonotype was obtained from a male donor with papillary thyroid cancer or a benign thyroid nodule (not recorded which). Some clones in this sample may be carry-over from other donors' samples. The chain uses TRBV20-1 and TRBJ2-3; 11 nucleotides align to TRBD2. The CDR3 bases are TGCAGTGCTGTCGGGACTAGCGGTAACACAGATACGCAGTATTTT. It is translated as CSAVGTSGNTDTQYF.